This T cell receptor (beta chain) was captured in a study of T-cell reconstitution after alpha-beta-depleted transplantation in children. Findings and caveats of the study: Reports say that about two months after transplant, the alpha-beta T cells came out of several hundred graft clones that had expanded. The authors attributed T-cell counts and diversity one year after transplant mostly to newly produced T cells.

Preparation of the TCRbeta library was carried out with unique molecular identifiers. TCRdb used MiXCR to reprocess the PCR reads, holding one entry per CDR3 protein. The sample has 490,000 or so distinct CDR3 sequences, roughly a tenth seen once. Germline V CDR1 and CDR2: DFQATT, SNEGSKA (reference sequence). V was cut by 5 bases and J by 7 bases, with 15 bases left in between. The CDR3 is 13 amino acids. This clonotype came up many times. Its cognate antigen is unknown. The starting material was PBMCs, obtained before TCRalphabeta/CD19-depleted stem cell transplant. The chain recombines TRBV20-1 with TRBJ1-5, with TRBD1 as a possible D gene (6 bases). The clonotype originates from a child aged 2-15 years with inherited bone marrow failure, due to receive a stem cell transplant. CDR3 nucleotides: TGCAGTGCTGGAGGACCAGGGGACCAGCCCCAGCATTTT. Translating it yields CSAGGPGDQPQHF.